The rows below give T cell receptor beta chains drawn from one sample of a study of T cell repertoires in cytomegalovirus infection. TCRdb reanalysed the reads using MiXCR and keeps one entry per CDR3 protein. The repertoire has around 800,000 distinct CDR3 sequences, around a third of them found once; the top ten carry approximately 13%. Their antigen targets remain unknown. This specimen consisted of cultured CD8+ T cells from PBMCs, obtained from culture after CMV antigen stimulation. The receptor set was obtained from a human donor in good health (CMV status not recorded). Some clones in this sample may be carry-over from other donors' samples. Each CDR3 is given with its conserved first and last residue. The D gene is left open where the match is weak. A clone size is listed for some rows: how often the clone was seen (once, few, many), or a class if it is expanded.

CASPLGSGSPLHF | TGTGCCAGCCCTTTGGGCAGTGGATCACCCCTCCACTTT | NA | TRBJ1-6 | 13 | NA | TRBV2
CASSLRGLGSYEQYF | TGTGCCAGCAGCCTGAGGGGGTTGGGGTCCTACGAGCAGTACTTC | NA | TRBJ2-7 | 15 | few | TRBV13
CASSARTARNEKLFF | TGTGCCAGCAGTGCCAGGACAGCCAGGAATGAAAAACTGTTTTTT | NA | TRBJ1-4 | 15 | NA | TRBV7-9
CASRLIIPRDSASMNTGELFF | TGTGCCAGCAGACTAATCATCCCCCGGGACAGCGCCTCTATGAACACCGGGGAGCTGTTTTTT | TRBD1 | TRBJ2-2 | 21 | NA | TRBV6-5
CASSPDREETQYF | TGTGCCAGCAGCCCGGACAGGGAAGAGACCCAGTACTTC | TRBD1 | TRBJ2-5 | 13 | many | TRBV11-3
CASSAINRAPSFNEQFF | TGTGCCAGCAGCGCTATCAACAGGGCCCCTTCATTCAATGAGCAGTTCTTC | NA | TRBJ2-1 | 17 | NA | TRBV5-6
CASSPTSGGWGEQFF | TGTGCCAGCAGTCCGACTAGCGGGGGATGGGGTGAGCAGTTCTTC | TRBD2 | TRBJ2-1 | 15 | few | TRBV12-3/TRBV12-4
CSGSGVTEAFF | TGCAGCGGTTCAGGGGTCACTGAAGCTTTCTTT | NA | TRBJ1-1 | 11 | NA | TRBV29-1
CASSPLRDRVTDERPDTQYF | TGTGCCAGCAGCCCCCTCCGGGACAGAGTGACTGATGAGCGGCCAGATACGCAGTATTTT | TRBD1 | TRBJ2-3 | 20 | NA | TRBV27
CASSLSPGQEGNQPQHF | TGTGCCAGCAGTTTATCTCCCGGACAGGAGGGCAATCAGCCCCAGCATTTT | TRBD1 | TRBJ1-5 | 17 | few | TRBV27
CASRSRRGYTF | TGTGCCAGCCGTAGTAGGAGGGGCTACACCTTC | NA | TRBJ1-2 | 11 | NA | TRBV2
CATSRGRVNSNQPQHF | TGTGCCACCAGCAGAGGTCGGGTTAATAGCAATCAGCCCCAGCATTTT | NA | TRBJ1-5 | 16 | NA | TRBV15
CSVSYEQYF | TGCAGCGTCTCCTACGAGCAGTACTTC | NA | TRBJ2-7 | 9 | NA | TRBV29-1
CAIKPDGLLSGYTF | TGTGCCATCAAACCGGACGGTCTACTATCCGGCTACACCTTC | NA | TRBJ1-2 | 14 | NA | TRBV10-3
CASSPGQGINNEQFF | TGTGCCAGCAGCCCAGGACAGGGAATTAACAATGAGCAGTTCTTC | TRBD1 | TRBJ2-1 | 15 | few | TRBV4-2
CASSSFFSGGLTYEQYF | TGTGCCAGTAGTTCGTTTTTTAGCGGGGGCCTGACCTACGAGCAGTACTTC | TRBD2 | TRBJ2-7 | 17 | few | TRBV19
CASSYTYSNQPQHF | TGTGCCAGCAGTTACACATATAGCAATCAGCCCCAGCATTTT | NA | TRBJ1-5 | 14 | NA | TRBV6-5
CASRLTSYSSYEQYF | TGTGCCAGCAGATTAACTAGTTACAGCTCCTACGAGCAGTACTTC | NA | TRBJ2-7 | 15 | NA | TRBV12-3/TRBV12-4
CASSETPVNYGYTF | TGTGCCAGCAGTGAAACCCCAGTGAACTATGGCTACACCTTC | NA | TRBJ1-2 | 14 | NA | TRBV6-5
CASSLIQQGSNEQFF | TGTGCCAGCAGCTTAATACAACAGGGGAGCAATGAGCAGTTCTTC | TRBD1 | TRBJ2-1 | 15 | NA | TRBV7-9
CASSLVGTPSYEQYF | TGTGCCAGCAGCTTAGTAGGGACACCATCCTACGAGCAGTACTTC | NA | TRBJ2-7 | 15 | many | TRBV7-2